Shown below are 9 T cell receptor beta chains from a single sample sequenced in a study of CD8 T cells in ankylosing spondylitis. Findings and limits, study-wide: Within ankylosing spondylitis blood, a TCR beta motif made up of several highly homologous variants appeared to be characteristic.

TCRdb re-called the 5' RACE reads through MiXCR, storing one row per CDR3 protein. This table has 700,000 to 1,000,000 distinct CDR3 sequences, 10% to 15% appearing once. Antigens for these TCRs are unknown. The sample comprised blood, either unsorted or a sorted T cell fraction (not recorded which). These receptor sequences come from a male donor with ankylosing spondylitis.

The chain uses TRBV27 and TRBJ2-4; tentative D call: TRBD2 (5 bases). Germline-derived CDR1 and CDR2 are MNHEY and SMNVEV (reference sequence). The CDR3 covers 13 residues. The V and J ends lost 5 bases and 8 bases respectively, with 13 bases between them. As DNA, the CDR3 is TGTGCCAGCAGTAGAGAGGGCGTAGACATTCAGTACTTC. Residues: CASSREGVDIQYF.

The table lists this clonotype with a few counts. The DNA for the CDR3 is TGTGCCAGCAGACGCCTGGGACAGGGGGCTTACGAGCAGTACTTC. It specifies CASRRLGQGAYEQYF. The genes are TRBV6-2 or TRBV6-3 and TRBJ2-7, with 12 bases aligning to TRBD1. Germline loops: CDR1 MNHEY, CDR2 SVGEGT. The CDR3 covers 15 residues. The junction had 7 bases not matched to a gene; V was cut back by 6 bases and J by 4 bases.

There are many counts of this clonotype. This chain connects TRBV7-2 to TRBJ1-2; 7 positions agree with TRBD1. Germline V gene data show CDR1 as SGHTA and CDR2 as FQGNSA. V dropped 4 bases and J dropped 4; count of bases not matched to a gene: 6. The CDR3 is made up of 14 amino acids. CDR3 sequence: CASSSRGRSYGYTF. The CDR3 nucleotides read TGTGCCAGCAGCTCTAGGGGGCGCAGCTATGGCTACACCTTC.

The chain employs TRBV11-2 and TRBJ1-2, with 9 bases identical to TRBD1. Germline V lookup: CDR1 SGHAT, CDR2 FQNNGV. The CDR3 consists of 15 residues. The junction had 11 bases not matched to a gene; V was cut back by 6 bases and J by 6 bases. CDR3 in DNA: TGTGCCAGCAGGCCCCTGGGACAGGGCAAGGATGGCTACACCTTC. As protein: CASRPLGQGKDGYTF.

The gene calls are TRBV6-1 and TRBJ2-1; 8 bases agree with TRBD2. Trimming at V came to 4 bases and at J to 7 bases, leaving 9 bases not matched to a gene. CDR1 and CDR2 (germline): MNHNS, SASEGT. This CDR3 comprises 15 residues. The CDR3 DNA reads TGTGCCAGCAGTGGTTCTGGTAGCGGGGAGAATGAGCAGTTCTTC. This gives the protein CASSGSGSGENEQFF.

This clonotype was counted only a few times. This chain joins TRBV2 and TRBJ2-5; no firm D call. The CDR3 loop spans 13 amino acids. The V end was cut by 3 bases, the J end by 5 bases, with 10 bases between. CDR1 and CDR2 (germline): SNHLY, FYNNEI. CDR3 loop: CASSEGAWETQYF. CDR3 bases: TGTGCCAGCAGTGAGGGTGCCTGGGAGACCCAGTACTTC.

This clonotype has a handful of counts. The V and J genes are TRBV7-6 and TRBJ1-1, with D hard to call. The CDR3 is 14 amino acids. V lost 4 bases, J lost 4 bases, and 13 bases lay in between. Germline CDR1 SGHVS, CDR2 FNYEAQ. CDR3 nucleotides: TGTGCCAGCAGCTCCGAAGTGGGCATCACTGAAGCTTTCTTT. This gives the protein CASSSEVGITEAFF.

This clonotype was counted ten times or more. The DNA for the CDR3 is TGTGCCAGCAGCCGCGGCGGACAAGAGACCCAGTACTTC. Encoded protein: CASSRGGQETQYF. The chain recombines TRBV7-2 with TRBJ2-5; D gene unclear. Germline V gene data show CDR1 as SGHTA and CDR2 as FQGNSA. V was clipped by 5 bases and J by 2 bases, with 9 bases between them. The CDR3 runs to 13 residues.

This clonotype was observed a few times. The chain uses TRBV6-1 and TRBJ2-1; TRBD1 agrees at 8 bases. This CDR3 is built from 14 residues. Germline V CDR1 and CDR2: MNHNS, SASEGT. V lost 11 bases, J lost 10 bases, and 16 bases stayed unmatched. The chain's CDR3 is CAVTGGRGLREQFF. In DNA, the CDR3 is TGTGCCGTCACCGGCGGCAGGGGGCTTAGGGAGCAGTTCTTC.